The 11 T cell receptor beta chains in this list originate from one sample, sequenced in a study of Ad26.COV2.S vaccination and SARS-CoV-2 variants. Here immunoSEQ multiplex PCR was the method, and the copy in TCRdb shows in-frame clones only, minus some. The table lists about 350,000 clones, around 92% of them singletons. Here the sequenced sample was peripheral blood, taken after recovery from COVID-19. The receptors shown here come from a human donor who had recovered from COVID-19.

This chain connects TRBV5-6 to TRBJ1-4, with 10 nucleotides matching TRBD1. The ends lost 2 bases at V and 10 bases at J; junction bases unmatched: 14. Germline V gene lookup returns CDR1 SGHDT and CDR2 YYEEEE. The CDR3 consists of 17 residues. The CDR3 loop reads CASSFTGQGPRGGKLFF. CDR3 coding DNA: TGTGCCAGCAGCTTTACGGGACAGGGGCCTCGAGGGGGAAAACTGTTTTTT.

The CDR3 reads CSVGSGVRGTDTQYF. Written as DNA, the CDR3 is TGCAGCGTTGGGTCAGGGGTCCGCGGCACAGATACGCAGTATTTT. This rearrangement joins TRBV29-1 to TRBJ2-3, with D tentatively TRBD1 (6 bases). Per germline, CDR1 SQVTM and CDR2 ANQGSEA. V was pared by 4 bases and J by 1 base, with 15 bases between. The CDR3 runs to 15 residues.

The CDR3 spells CASRQGVAETQYF. The CDR3 DNA follows: TGTGCCAGCAGACAGGGGGTGGCTGAGACCCAGTACTTC. The rearrangement links TRBV6-5 to TRBJ2-5; 8 nucleotides align to TRBD1. Germline loops: CDR1 MNHEY, CDR2 SVGAGI. The CDR3 totals 13 residues. V trimming: 6 bases; J trimming: 5 bases; junction bases outside the gene matches: 5.

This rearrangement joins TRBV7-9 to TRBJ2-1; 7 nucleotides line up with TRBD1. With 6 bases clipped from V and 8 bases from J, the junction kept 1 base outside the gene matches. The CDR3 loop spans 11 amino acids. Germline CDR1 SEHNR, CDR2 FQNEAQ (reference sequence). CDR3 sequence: CASSDRDEQFF. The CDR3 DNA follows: TGTGCCAGCAGTGACAGGGATGAGCAGTTCTTC.

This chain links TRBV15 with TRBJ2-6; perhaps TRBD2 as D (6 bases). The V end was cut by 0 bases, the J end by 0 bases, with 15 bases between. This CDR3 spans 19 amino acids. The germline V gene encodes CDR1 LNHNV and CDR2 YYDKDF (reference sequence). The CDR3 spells CATSRDYRDWDSGANVLTF. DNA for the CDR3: TGTGCCACCAGCAGAGACTACCGGGACTGGGACTCTGGGGCCAACGTCCTGACTTTC.

The CDR3 coding sequence is TGTGCCAGCAGCTTGGCCGGCCCCGGGGAAAAACTGTTTTTT. Translating it yields CASSLAGPGEKLFF. The chain carries TRBV5-6 and TRBJ1-4; D gene unclear. The CDR3 covers 14 residues. Germline lookup yields CDR1 SGHDT and CDR2 YYEEEE. Between the trimmed V and J ends, which lost 0 bases and 8 bases, there was a span of 11 bases.

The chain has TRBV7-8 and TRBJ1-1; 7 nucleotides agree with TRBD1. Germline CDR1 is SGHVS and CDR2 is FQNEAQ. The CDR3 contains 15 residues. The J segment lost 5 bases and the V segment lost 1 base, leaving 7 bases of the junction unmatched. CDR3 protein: CASSLERGRFTEAFF. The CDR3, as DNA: TGTGCCAGCAGCTTAGAGAGGGGGCGGTTTACTGAAGCTTTCTTT.

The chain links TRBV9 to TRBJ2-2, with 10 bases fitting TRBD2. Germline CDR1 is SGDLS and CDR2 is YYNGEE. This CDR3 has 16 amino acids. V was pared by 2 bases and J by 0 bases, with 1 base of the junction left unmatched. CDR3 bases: TGTGCCAGCAGCGTTGGGACTAGCGCGAACACCGGGGAGCTGTTTTTT. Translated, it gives CASSVGTSANTGELFF.

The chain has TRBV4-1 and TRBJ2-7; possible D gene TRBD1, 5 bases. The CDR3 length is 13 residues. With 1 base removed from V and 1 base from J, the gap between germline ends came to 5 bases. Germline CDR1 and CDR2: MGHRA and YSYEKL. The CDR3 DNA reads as TGCGCCAGCAGCCAAGCAGGGTCCTACGAGCAGTACTTC. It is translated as CASSQAGSYEQYF.

The CDR3 region is CASSHLQGRANTEAFF. In nucleotides, the CDR3 is TGCGCCAGCAGCCACCTACAGGGGAGGGCTAACACTGAAGCTTTCTTT. The chain employs TRBV4-1 and TRBJ1-1, with 7 bases identical to TRBD1. Trimming at V came to 3 bases and at J to 2 bases, leaving 9 bases not matched to a gene. The V gene's germline CDR1 is MGHRA and CDR2 YSYEKL. This CDR3 region has 16 residues.

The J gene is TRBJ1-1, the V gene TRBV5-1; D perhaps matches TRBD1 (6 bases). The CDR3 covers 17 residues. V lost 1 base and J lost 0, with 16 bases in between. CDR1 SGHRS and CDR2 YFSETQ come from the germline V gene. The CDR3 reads CASSLPGQRNMNTEAFF. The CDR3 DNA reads TGCGCCAGCAGCTTGCCCGGACAGCGTAACATGAACACTGAAGCTTTCTTT.